These T cell receptor beta chains were read from a single sample in a study of shared clonotypes between healthy human individuals. Profiling relied on immunoSEQ multiplex PCR, and the TCRdb table lists in-frame clones only, not all of them. The sample lists around 2.1 million clones; approximately 94% were seen once. Sequenced sample: naive CD4+ T cells sorted from blood. The receptors were sampled from a man aged 18 to 35 in good health. Each CDR3 is given with its conserved first and last residue. The order of the fields is CDR3 protein, CDR3 DNA, D gene, J gene, clone size, V gene. A D gene is named only where the DNA matches it firmly. Clone size is stated in some rows and not others, as once, few, many or a class when expanded.

cdr3_aa: CATSRDLDPPTQYF
cdr3_nt: TGTGCCACCAGCAGAGATCTTGACCCCCCTACCCAGTACTTC
d_call: NA
j_call: TRBJ2-5
clone_size: NA
v_call: TRBV15

cdr3_aa: CASSEGRLLTDTQYF
cdr3_nt: TGTGCCAGCAGCGAGGGGAGACTCCTCACAGATACGCAGTATTTT
d_call: NA
j_call: TRBJ2-3
clone_size: NA
v_call: TRBV5-6

cdr3_aa: CASSLDRGLAGLAETQYF
cdr3_nt: TGTGCCAGCAGCTTAGATCGGGGGCTAGCGGGATTGGCAGAGACCCAGTACTTC
d_call: TRBD2
j_call: TRBJ2-5
clone_size: NA
v_call: TRBV13

cdr3_aa: CASSPRIDLYGYTF
cdr3_nt: TGTGCCAGTAGTCCCAGAATCGACCTTTATGGCTACACCTTC
d_call: NA
j_call: TRBJ1-2
clone_size: NA
v_call: TRBV19

cdr3_aa: CASSDSGWKLFF
cdr3_nt: TGTGCCAGCAGTGACTCCGGGTGGAAGCTGTTTTTT
d_call: NA
j_call: TRBJ2-2
clone_size: NA
v_call: TRBV6-4

cdr3_aa: CSALAGETQYF
cdr3_nt: TGCAGTGCGCTAGCGGGGGAGACCCAGTACTTC
d_call: TRBD2
j_call: TRBJ2-5
clone_size: NA
v_call: TRBV20-1

cdr3_aa: CASSETGQVNQPQHF
cdr3_nt: TGTGCCAGCAGTGAAACTGGGCAGGTCAATCAGCCCCAGCATTTT
d_call: NA
j_call: TRBJ1-5
clone_size: NA
v_call: TRBV6-1

cdr3_aa: CASSIAPGQRNALGYGYTF
cdr3_nt: TGTGCCAGTAGTATAGCCCCGGGACAGCGGAACGCCCTAGGATATGGCTACACCTTC
d_call: TRBD1
j_call: TRBJ1-2
clone_size: NA
v_call: TRBV19

cdr3_aa: CASSQLWVNEQFF
cdr3_nt: TGTGCCAGCAGCCAACTCTGGGTCAATGAGCAGTTCTTC
d_call: NA
j_call: TRBJ2-1
clone_size: once
v_call: TRBV14

cdr3_aa: CASRLRQGSAYEQYF
cdr3_nt: TGTGCCAGCAGACTTCGACAGGGGTCGGCCTACGAGCAGTACTTC
d_call: TRBD1
j_call: TRBJ2-7
clone_size: NA
v_call: TRBV6-5

cdr3_aa: CASSTAGGPRSYEQYF
cdr3_nt: TGTGCCAGTAGTACAGCGGGGGGGCCGAGATCCTACGAGCAGTACTTC
d_call: TRBD2
j_call: TRBJ2-7
clone_size: NA
v_call: TRBV19

cdr3_aa: CASRQDSNSPLHF
cdr3_nt: TGTGCCAGCAGGCAGGACAGTAATTCACCCCTCCACTTT
d_call: NA
j_call: TRBJ1-6
clone_size: NA
v_call: TRBV6-5

cdr3_aa: CASSPRLASTDTQYF
cdr3_nt: TGTGCCAGCAGCCCCCGACTAGCGAGCACAGATACGCAGTATTTT
d_call: TRBD2
j_call: TRBJ2-3
clone_size: NA
v_call: TRBV9

cdr3_aa: CASSPPSSGEKLFF
cdr3_nt: TGTGCCAGCTCACCACCAAGTTCCGGAGAAAAACTGTTTTTT
d_call: NA
j_call: TRBJ1-4
clone_size: NA
v_call: TRBV18

cdr3_aa: CASSDLDSPSGANVLTF
cdr3_nt: TGTGCCAGCAGTGATTTAGACAGTCCCTCTGGGGCCAACGTCCTGACTTTC
d_call: NA
j_call: TRBJ2-6
clone_size: NA
v_call: TRBV6-1

cdr3_aa: CSLRGGTDTQYF
cdr3_nt: TGCAGCCTGAGGGGGGGCACAGATACGCAGTATTTT
d_call: NA
j_call: TRBJ2-3
clone_size: NA
v_call: TRBV29-1

cdr3_aa: CASSHGGGLYEQYF
cdr3_nt: TGTGCCAGCAGCCATGGGGGGGGTCTCTACGAGCAGTACTTC
d_call: TRBD2
j_call: TRBJ2-7
clone_size: NA
v_call: TRBV11-2

cdr3_aa: CASRGRGAGGGYTF
cdr3_nt: TGTGCCAGTAGAGGTCGAGGCGCTGGCGGTGGCTACACCTTC
d_call: NA
j_call: TRBJ1-2
clone_size: NA
v_call: TRBV19

cdr3_aa: CASSAGWEQYF
cdr3_nt: TGTGCCAGCAGTGCCGGGTGGGAGCAGTACTTC
d_call: NA
j_call: TRBJ2-7
clone_size: NA
v_call: TRBV6-5

cdr3_aa: CASSFGGSEAFF
cdr3_nt: TGTGCCAGCAGCTTCGGGGGCTCCGAAGCTTTCTTT
d_call: NA
j_call: TRBJ1-1
clone_size: NA
v_call: TRBV7-9

cdr3_aa: CASGDRDANEKLFF
cdr3_nt: TGTGCCAGCGGAGACAGGGACGCTAATGAAAAACTGTTTTTT
d_call: TRBD1
j_call: TRBJ1-4
clone_size: NA
v_call: TRBV5-4

cdr3_aa: CASSYVGKTQQFF
cdr3_nt: TGTGCCAGCAGTTACGTCGGGAAAACTCAGCAGTTCTTC
d_call: NA
j_call: TRBJ2-1
clone_size: NA
v_call: TRBV6-6

cdr3_aa: CASRRTVTNYGYTF
cdr3_nt: TGTGCCAGTAGGCGGACGGTGACTAACTATGGCTACACCTTC
d_call: NA
j_call: TRBJ1-2
clone_size: NA
v_call: TRBV19

cdr3_aa: CASSQWDIGDNEQFF
cdr3_nt: TGTGCCAGCAGCCAATGGGACATTGGGGACAATGAGCAGTTCTTC
d_call: NA
j_call: TRBJ2-1
clone_size: NA
v_call: TRBV6-1

cdr3_aa: CASSPSGQGYTEAFF
cdr3_nt: TGTGCCAGCAGTCCATCGGGACAGGGGTACACTGAAGCTTTCTTT
d_call: TRBD1
j_call: TRBJ1-1
clone_size: NA
v_call: TRBV6-5

cdr3_aa: CAWSVQGTQPQHF
cdr3_nt: TGTGCCTGGAGTGTACAGGGAACTCAGCCCCAGCATTTT
d_call: NA
j_call: TRBJ1-5
clone_size: NA
v_call: TRBV30

cdr3_aa: CASSFLSGNYEQYF
cdr3_nt: TGTGCCAGCAGTTTTTTGAGCGGGAACTACGAGCAGTACTTC
d_call: TRBD2
j_call: TRBJ2-7
clone_size: NA
v_call: TRBV6-6

cdr3_aa: CASSYSIIALNTEAFF
cdr3_nt: TGTGCCAGCAGTTACTCGATCATAGCACTAAACACTGAAGCTTTCTTT
d_call: NA
j_call: TRBJ1-1
clone_size: NA
v_call: TRBV6-5

cdr3_aa: CASSPGTSTEAFF
cdr3_nt: TGTGCCAGCAGCCCAGGGACGAGCACTGAAGCTTTCTTT
d_call: NA
j_call: TRBJ1-1
clone_size: once
v_call: TRBV9

cdr3_aa: CASSMGQGGYEQYF
cdr3_nt: TGTGCCAGTAGTATGGGCCAGGGTGGCTACGAGCAGTACTTC
d_call: NA
j_call: TRBJ2-7
clone_size: NA
v_call: TRBV19

cdr3_aa: CSVEDGRDPYEQYF
cdr3_nt: TGCAGCGTTGAAGATGGGCGGGACCCCTACGAGCAGTACTTC
d_call: NA
j_call: TRBJ2-7
clone_size: NA
v_call: TRBV29-1

cdr3_aa: CATFGVWGSGEAEAFF
cdr3_nt: TGTGCCACCTTCGGTGTTTGGGGCTCCGGGGAGGCCGAAGCTTTCTTT
d_call: NA
j_call: TRBJ1-1
clone_size: once
v_call: TRBV10-3

cdr3_aa: CASSQDSASGRTYNEQFF
cdr3_nt: TGCGCCAGCAGCCAAGACTCGGCTAGCGGGAGAACCTACAATGAGCAGTTCTTC
d_call: TRBD2
j_call: TRBJ2-1
clone_size: NA
v_call: TRBV4-3

cdr3_aa: CASSSNTDTQYF
cdr3_nt: TGTGCCAGCAGCTCCAACACAGATACGCAGTATTTT
d_call: NA
j_call: TRBJ2-3
clone_size: NA
v_call: TRBV11-3

cdr3_aa: CASSSNTKNIQYF
cdr3_nt: TGTGCCAGCAGCTCGAACACCAAAAACATTCAGTACTTC
d_call: NA
j_call: TRBJ2-4
clone_size: NA
v_call: TRBV11-1

cdr3_aa: CASSAGTGGREQYF
cdr3_nt: TGTGCCAGCAGTGCCGGGACAGGGGGTCGGGAGCAGTACTTC
d_call: TRBD1
j_call: TRBJ2-7
clone_size: NA
v_call: TRBV28

cdr3_aa: CASIKGPLGEKLFF
cdr3_nt: TGTGCCAGCATCAAGGGACCCCTGGGGGAAAAACTGTTTTTT
d_call: NA
j_call: TRBJ1-4
clone_size: NA
v_call: TRBV2

cdr3_aa: CASSPDLLYRGNEQFF
cdr3_nt: TGTGCCAGCAGCCCTGATCTGTTATACAGGGGAAATGAGCAGTTCTTC
d_call: TRBD1
j_call: TRBJ2-1
clone_size: NA
v_call: TRBV9

cdr3_aa: CASSLDSWTQGNEQFF
cdr3_nt: TGTGCCAGCAGCTTAGATTCATGGACCCAGGGCAATGAGCAGTTCTTC
d_call: NA
j_call: TRBJ2-1
clone_size: NA
v_call: TRBV11-2

cdr3_aa: CASSRTVLANYGYTF
cdr3_nt: TGTGCCAGCAGTCGGACAGTCTTAGCTAACTATGGCTACACCTTC
d_call: NA
j_call: TRBJ1-2
clone_size: NA
v_call: TRBV14

cdr3_aa: CASSIPSGRGTDTQYF
cdr3_nt: TGTGCCAGCAGCATTCCTAGCGGGAGGGGAACAGATACGCAGTATTTT
d_call: TRBD2
j_call: TRBJ2-3
clone_size: NA
v_call: TRBV5-6

cdr3_aa: CASSRVPPGYGYTF
cdr3_nt: TGTGCCAGCAGCCGAGTCCCTCCCGGTTATGGCTACACCTTC
d_call: NA
j_call: TRBJ1-2
clone_size: NA
v_call: TRBV11-2

cdr3_aa: CASRSYVGPLEAYEQYF
cdr3_nt: TGTGCCAGCAGGTCCTACGTCGGACCCCTGGAGGCCTACGAGCAGTACTTC
d_call: NA
j_call: TRBJ2-7
clone_size: NA
v_call: TRBV7-8

cdr3_aa: CASTFSPLGNTEAFF
cdr3_nt: TGTGCCAGTACCTTCAGTCCCTTGGGGAACACTGAAGCTTTCTTT
d_call: NA
j_call: TRBJ1-1
clone_size: NA
v_call: TRBV19

cdr3_aa: CASSQEGGGYGYTF
cdr3_nt: TGCGCCAGCAGCCAAGAAGGGGGAGGCTATGGCTACACCTTC
d_call: NA
j_call: TRBJ1-2
clone_size: NA
v_call: TRBV4-1

cdr3_aa: CASSQGQYNEQFF
cdr3_nt: TGCGCCAGCAGTCAGGGACAGTACAATGAGCAGTTCTTC
d_call: TRBD1
j_call: TRBJ2-1
clone_size: NA
v_call: TRBV5-1

cdr3_aa: CASSFASNTEAFF
cdr3_nt: TGTGCCAGCAGCTTCGCTTCGAACACTGAAGCTTTCTTT
d_call: NA
j_call: TRBJ1-1
clone_size: NA
v_call: TRBV11-3

cdr3_aa: CASSRGSWGSLTDTQYF
cdr3_nt: TGCGCCAGCAGCCGCGGGTCATGGGGGAGTTTGACAGATACGCAGTATTTT
d_call: NA
j_call: TRBJ2-3
clone_size: NA
v_call: TRBV4-3

cdr3_aa: CASSYRGLTENTEAFF
cdr3_nt: TGTGCCAGCAGTTACAGGGGTCTCACGGAGAACACTGAAGCTTTCTTT
d_call: TRBD1
j_call: TRBJ1-1
clone_size: NA
v_call: TRBV2

cdr3_aa: CAISPTGDQPQHF
cdr3_nt: TGTGCCATCAGCCCGACAGGGGATCAGCCCCAGCATTTT
d_call: TRBD1
j_call: TRBJ1-5
clone_size: NA
v_call: TRBV10-3

cdr3_aa: CASSLAGTNQETQYF
cdr3_nt: TGTGCCAGCAGCTTAGCGGGGACTAATCAAGAGACCCAGTACTTC
d_call: TRBD2
j_call: TRBJ2-5
clone_size: NA
v_call: TRBV7-2

cdr3_aa: CASSLGGTGVRTEAFF
cdr3_nt: TGTGCCAGCAGCTTAGGTGGGACAGGGGTGAGGACTGAAGCTTTCTTT
d_call: TRBD1
j_call: TRBJ1-1
clone_size: NA
v_call: TRBV7-9

cdr3_aa: CASGTGLTDTQYF
cdr3_nt: TGTGCCAGCGGAACAGGCCTCACAGATACGCAGTATTTT
d_call: NA
j_call: TRBJ2-3
clone_size: NA
v_call: TRBV27

cdr3_aa: CASSKWSSGRGHQETQYF
cdr3_nt: TGTGCCAGCAGCAAATGGTCTAGCGGGAGGGGACACCAAGAGACCCAGTACTTC
d_call: NA
j_call: TRBJ2-5
clone_size: once
v_call: TRBV21-1

cdr3_aa: CASSSGLAGAGELFF
cdr3_nt: TGTGCCAGCAGCTCGGGACTAGCGGGGGCCGGGGAGCTGTTTTTT
d_call: TRBD2
j_call: TRBJ2-2
clone_size: NA
v_call: TRBV11-3

cdr3_aa: CASSQARLSSYNEQFF
cdr3_nt: TGTGCCAGCAGCCAAGCCCGACTGAGCTCCTACAATGAGCAGTTCTTC
d_call: NA
j_call: TRBJ2-1
clone_size: NA
v_call: TRBV14

cdr3_aa: CASRHPANLGYGYTF
cdr3_nt: TGTGCCAGCAGGCACCCAGCTAACTTAGGGTATGGCTACACCTTC
d_call: NA
j_call: TRBJ1-2
clone_size: NA
v_call: TRBV6-5

cdr3_aa: CASSLGGPTWNTGELFF
cdr3_nt: TGTGCCAGCAGTTTGGGTGGACCTACTTGGAACACCGGGGAGCTGTTTTTT
d_call: NA
j_call: TRBJ2-2
clone_size: NA
v_call: TRBV7-2

cdr3_aa: CASSQDLASGSIEQYF
cdr3_nt: TGCGCCAGCAGCCAAGATCTGGCTAGCGGGAGCATCGAGCAGTACTTC
d_call: TRBD2
j_call: TRBJ2-7
clone_size: NA
v_call: TRBV4-3

cdr3_aa: CASSPLREVGEQYF
cdr3_nt: TGTGCCAGCTCACCGTTGCGGGAGGTGGGCGAGCAGTACTTC
d_call: TRBD2
j_call: TRBJ2-7
clone_size: NA
v_call: TRBV18